These 26 T cell receptor beta chains share one sample of origin, sequenced in a study of T cells in Graves' hyperthyroidism and ophthalmopathy. Amplified regions were TCR beta CDR3 sequences from RNA transcripts. First-round RT-PCR of the TCR CDR3 relied on the HTBI primer set. Each CDR3 protein gets one entry after TCRdb re-called the multiplex PCR reads with MiXCR. The sample records a few hundred thousand distinct CDR3 sequences, less than 25% being singletons. The sequenced sample consisted of blood. The origin of the receptors is a man between 18 and 29 years old with Graves' hyperthyroidism.

Regarding this clonotype: A clone one base away is much larger, so this may be a read error. The chain employs TRBV12-3 or TRBV12-4 and TRBJ2-7, with 7 bases matching TRBD1. This CDR3 region has 14 residues. The CDR3 loop reads CASSYPGQNVEQCF. CDR3 sequence (DNA): TGTGCCAGCAGTTACCCGGGACAGAACGTCGAGCAGTGCTTC.

The chain uses TRBV6-1 and TRBJ1-1, with D perhaps matching TRBD1 (5 bases). The CDR3 covers 15 residues. The germline gives CDR1 MNHNS, CDR2 SASEGT. Between the trimmed V and J ends, which lost 8 bases and 0 bases, there was a span of 16 bases. CDR3 in DNA: TGTGCCAGCGGGGTCTTGTCGGGGGTGAACACTGAAGCTTTCTTT. It codes for CASGVLSGVNTEAFF.

The sample holds many counts of this clonotype. The chain recombines TRBV27 with TRBJ1-3; TRBD1 might be the D (5 bases). Germline V gene data show CDR1 as MNHEY and CDR2 as SMNVEV (reference sequence). Trimming cost V 6 bases and J 0 bases, with 15 bases left between them. The CDR3 consists of 16 residues. CDR3 sequence: CASSVTGQSSGNTIYF. CDR3 sequence (DNA): TGTGCCAGCAGCGTAACGGGGCAGAGCTCTGGAAACACCATATATTTT.

This clonotype was detected ten times or more. The chain carries TRBV20-1 and TRBJ1-1, with 7 positions matching TRBD1. Trimming at V came to 2 bases and at J to 5 bases, leaving 8 bases not matched to a gene. Germline V gene sequence: CDR1 DFQATT, CDR2 SNEGSKA (reference sequence). The CDR3 spans 14 residues. This chain's CDR3 is CSARWRGLETEAFF. The CDR3 nucleotides are TGCAGTGCTAGATGGAGGGGGCTTGAGACTGAAGCTTTCTTT.

The CDR3 nucleotides read TGTGCCAGCAGTCCCGGGACAGCCATCTTCGAGCAGTACTTC. Translation gives CASSPGTAIFEQYF. The chain uses TRBV6-1 and TRBJ2-7; 7 nucleotides match TRBD1. Unmatched junction bases numbered 10, after V lost 5 bases and J lost 6 bases. Germline CDR1 and CDR2: MNHNS and SASEGT. The CDR3 length is 14 residues.

This clonotype was observed many times. The rearrangement links TRBV28 to TRBJ2-7, with unresolved D. The CDR3 loop spans 13 amino acids. Trimming shortened V by 3 bases and J by 7 bases, and 13 bases separated the two germline ends. The V gene's germline CDR1 is MDHEN and CDR2 SYDVKM. The CDR3, as DNA: TGTGCCAGCAGTTTTTTGAGTCACGGGGAGCAGTACTTC. Translation: CASSFLSHGEQYF.

This clonotype turned up a few times. The chain has TRBV6-5 and TRBJ2-5; D perhaps matches TRBD1 (6 bases). The CDR3 sequence is 14 residues long. V was clipped by 4 bases and J by 4 bases, with 13 bases between them. Germline CDR1 reads MNHEY; CDR2 reads SVGAGI. The CDR3 region is CASSWGGGTETQYF. DNA of the CDR3: TGTGCCAGCAGTTGGGGTGGGGGCACAGAGACCCAGTACTTC.

The table lists this clonotype with many counts. V and J are TRBV6-1 and TRBJ2-7; D not certain. The CDR3 runs 14 residues. From germline, CDR1 is MNHNS and CDR2 SASEGT. The V and J ends lost 0 bases and 1 base respectively, with 7 bases between them. The CDR3 region has the DNA TGTGCCAGCAGTGAAGCGCTGAGGTCCTACGAGCAGTACTTC. Translated, it gives CASSEALRSYEQYF.

At least ten counts were recorded for this clonotype. The V call is TRBV15, the J call TRBJ1-3; no definite D call. V lost 0 bases, J lost 0 bases, and 12 bases lay in between. Germline assignment: CDR1 LNHNV and CDR2 YYDKDF (reference sequence). The CDR3 covers 17 residues. CDR3 sequence: CATSRDRFLGSGNTIYF. The CDR3 nucleotides are TGTGCCACCAGCAGAGATAGGTTCCTAGGCTCTGGAAACACCATATATTTT.

Many counts were recorded for this clonotype. The chain is built from TRBV12-3 or TRBV12-4 and TRBJ2-7, with a possible D match to TRBD2 (5 bases). Between the trimmed V and J ends, which lost 6 bases and 4 bases, there was a span of 13 bases. The length of the CDR3 is 13 residues. As DNA, the CDR3 is TGTGCCAGCAGACTCTCCGGGAAATACGAGCAGTACTTC. Protein product: CASRLSGKYEQYF.

This clonotype occurred many times. The CDR3 nucleotides are TGTGCCAGCAGTTACGGGGTACAGACTGAAGCTTTCTTT. It is translated as CASSYGVQTEAFF. The V and J genes are TRBV6-5 and TRBJ1-1, with D unresolved. Germline values: CDR1 MNHEY, CDR2 SVGAGI. The CDR3 is 13 residues long. V lost 2 bases and J 5 bases, leaving 9 bases between the germline ends.

This clonotype was observed many times. V and J are TRBV9 and TRBJ1-5; D not resolved. Per germline, CDR1 SGDLS and CDR2 YYNGEE. CDR3 length equals 19 residues. Trimming pared 0 bases from V and 0 bases from J, leaving 19 bases between. CDR3 in DNA: TGTGCCAGCAGCGTAGCTCAAGGTCCCTGCTTTTATAGCAATCAGCCCCAGCATTTT. Protein: CASSVAQGPCFYSNQPQHF.

This clonotype was detected ten times or more. The genes are TRBV27 and TRBJ2-7; TRBD1 might be the D (5 bases). Germline V gene lookup returns CDR1 MNHEY and CDR2 SMNVEV (reference sequence). V was trimmed by 8 bases and J by 4 bases, leaving 12 bases between them. The CDR3 totals 12 residues. CDR3 coding DNA: TGTGCCAGCGGGGCCAGAAGTTACGAGCAGTACTTC. It encodes CASGARSYEQYF.

The chain combines TRBV29-1 with TRBJ1-2; D perhaps matches TRBD1 (5 bases). The ends were cut back, 0 bases at V and 5 bases at J, with 7 bases in the middle. The CDR3 contains 12 residues. Germline V gene sequence: CDR1 SQVTM, CDR2 ANQGSEA. CDR3 nucleotide sequence: TGCAGCGTTGAAGAGGGGGGATATGGCTACACCTTC. Amino acid sequence: CSVEEGGYGYTF.

This clonotype has a count of ten or more. In nucleotides, the CDR3 is TGTGCCAGTAGTATGGGCTCAGGGGTAGGCTATGGCTACACCTTC. Translating it yields CASSMGSGVGYGYTF. The chain carries TRBV19 and TRBJ1-2; TRBD1 might be the D (6 bases). CDR3 length: 15 residues. The germline V and J ends were trimmed by 3 bases and 4 bases, with 15 bases remaining between them. Germline assignment: CDR1 LNHDA and CDR2 SQIVND (reference sequence).

The sample holds many counts of this clonotype. The gene calls are TRBV25-1 and TRBJ1-2; 8 positions agree with TRBD1. Germline V lookup: CDR1 MGHDK, CDR2 SYGVNS. The junction had 10 bases not matched to a gene; V was cut back by 2 bases and J by 8 bases. The CDR3 has 15 amino acids. In DNA form, the CDR3 reads TGTGCCAGCAGTGAAACAGGGGGGGTTAAGAGGGGCTACACCTTC. As protein: CASSETGGVKRGYTF.

The table lists this clonotype with many counts. This chain joins TRBV19 and TRBJ1-5; possibly TRBD1 for D (6 bases). V was pared by 6 bases and J by 3 bases, with 12 bases between. The length of the CDR3 is 14 residues. Looked up from germline, CDR1 is LNHDA and CDR2 is SQIVND (reference sequence). The DNA of the CDR3 is TGTGCCAGTAGACAGGGCTTAGACAATCAGCCCCAGCATTTT. It encodes CASRQGLDNQPQHF.

This clonotype has at least ten counts. The chain links TRBV6-1 to TRBJ1-5; D unresolved. V dropped 2 bases and J dropped 11 bases, with 13 bases sitting between them. This CDR3 is built from 13 residues. Germline V gene sequence: CDR1 MNHNS, CDR2 SASEGT. The CDR3 DNA follows: TGTGCCAGCAGTGAAACCCCACTAAATACCCAGCATTTT. It is translated as CASSETPLNTQHF.

This clonotype was found many times. The chain employs TRBV5-1 and TRBJ1-5; tentative D call: TRBD1 (5 bases). The CDR3 extends over 15 amino acids. V lost 4 bases to trimming and J lost 3 bases, with 14 bases between them. From germline, CDR1 is SGHRS and CDR2 YFSETQ. CDR3: CASSLSDSSNQPQHF. The CDR3 DNA follows: TGCGCCAGCAGCCTATCTGACAGTTCCAATCAGCCCCAGCATTTT.

This clonotype was observed many times. The CDR3 sequence: CASSLEGQSQFF. The CDR3 DNA reads TGTGCCAGCAGCTTGGAGGGACAATCACAGTTCTTC. The chain joins TRBV5-6 to TRBJ2-1, with D perhaps matching TRBD1 (6 bases). Trimming pared 0 bases from V and 13 bases from J, leaving 11 bases between. CDR1 and CDR2 from the germline V gene are SGHDT and YYEEEE. The CDR3 is made up of 12 amino acids.

This clonotype came up many times. As DNA, the CDR3 is TGCAGTGCTAGTAGGACAAGGGGGGACTACGAGCAGTACTTC. It translates to CSASRTRGDYEQYF. The rearrangement links TRBV20-1 to TRBJ2-7, with D perhaps being TRBD1 or TRBD2 (6 bases each). Looked up from germline, CDR1 is DFQATT and CDR2 is SNEGSKA (reference sequence). The V end lost 3 bases, the J end lost 3 bases, and 15 bases lay between the germline ends. This CDR3 comprises 14 residues.

This chain connects TRBV2 to TRBJ1-5, with a weak D call TRBD1 (5 bases). V was pared by 1 base and J by 0 bases, with 10 bases between. The CDR3 is made up of 16 amino acids. The germline V gene has CDR1 SNHLY and CDR2 FYNNEI. CDR3 DNA sequence: TGTGCCAGCAGTGAAGTTGGGGGGACTAGCAATCAGCCCCAGCATTTT. This gives the protein CASSEVGGTSNQPQHF.

This clonotype came up many times. The CDR3 DNA reads TGTGCCAGCAGTGAATGGGCGACAGGGACTGAAGCTTTCTTT. It translates to CASSEWATGTEAFF. J is TRBJ1-1 and V is TRBV25-1, with 7 bases matching TRBD1. The CDR3 extends over 14 amino acids. V shed 1 base, J shed 5 bases, and the junction held 4 bases outside the gene matches. Germline CDR1 reads MGHDK; CDR2 reads SYGVNS.

The chain recombines TRBV29-1 with TRBJ1-2, with D uncertain. Trimming cost V 4 bases and J 4 bases, with 7 bases left between them. From germline, CDR1 is SQVTM and CDR2 ANQGSEA. The CDR3 extends over 11 amino acids. The CDR3 nucleotides are TGCAGCGTTGGGGTAATCTATGGCTACACCTTC. This encodes CSVGVIYGYTF.

This clonotype was seen repeatedly, ten times or more. The chain is built from TRBV6-5 and TRBJ2-7, with D perhaps TRBD1 or TRBD2 (5 bases each). V was cut by 8 bases and J by 3 bases, with 11 bases left in between. The CDR3 length is 12 residues. CDR1 is MNHEY, CDR2 SVGAGI, per germline. CDR3 residues: CASGPGHYEQYF. The CDR3, as DNA: TGTGCCAGCGGCCCGGGGCACTACGAGCAGTACTTC.

V gene TRBV10-2 combines with J gene TRBJ1-1, with D hard to call. From germline, CDR1 is WSHSY and CDR2 SAAADI. This CDR3 spans 13 amino acids. V gave up 6 bases and J gave up 8 bases, with 16 bases separating them. The chain's CDR3 is CASSRTDLPEAFF. CDR3 nucleotides: TGCGCCAGCAGCCGTACAGATTTACCCGAAGCTTTCTTT.